This is a list of T cell receptor beta chains from one sample in a study of cytomegalovirus exposure and HLA in healthy donors. Generated by immunoSEQ multiplex PCR, the TCRdb table keeps only in-frame clones and is missing some. Of 65,000 to 90,000 clones listed, roughly four fifths are singletons. Sequenced sample: PBMCs. These receptors came from a man younger than 30 in good health and CMV-seronegative. Each CDR3 is given with its conserved first and last residue. Fields, in order: CDR3 length, clone size, D gene, V gene, J gene, CDR3 DNA, CDR3 protein. D genes are given only for firm matches. The size entry is marked missing in some rows and otherwise reads once, few, many or a size class.

15,.,.,TRBV7-9,TRBJ2-3,TGTGCCAGCAGCCCGCTCTCGAGGAGCACAGATACGCAGTATTTT,CASSPLSRSTDTQYF
16,.,.,TRBV5-4,TRBJ1-1,TGTGCCAGCAGCTTGGAGTTGAGGGCAGCTAACACTGAAGCTTTCTTT,CASSLELRAANTEAFF
12,.,.,TRBV9,TRBJ2-5,TGTGCCAGCAGCGCAGGCCAAGAGACCCAGTACTTC,CASSAGQETQYF
15,.,TRBD2,TRBV19,TRBJ2-2,TGTGCCAGTAGTCCTAGCGGGATCACGACCGGGGAGCTGTTTTTT,CASSPSGITTGELFF
14,.,.,TRBV5-6,TRBJ2-5,TGTGCCAGCAGCTTAGCCAGGCCTCAAGAGACCCAGTACTTC,CASSLARPQETQYF
15,once,.,TRBV4-3,TRBJ2-3,TGCGCCAGCAGCCAAGTTTGGGGGCGAGCAGATACGCAGTATTTT,CASSQVWGRADTQYF
12,.,.,TRBV19,TRBJ1-1,TGTGCCAGTAGTATTAGTACCTCGAAGGCTTTCTTT,CASSISTSKAFF
14,.,.,TRBV7-2,TRBJ1-5,TGTGCCAGCAGCTACAGGATCAGCAATCAGCCCCAGCATTTT,CASSYRISNQPQHF
15,.,TRBD1,TRBV7-2,TRBJ2-1,TGTGCCAGCAGCAAAGGGACAGGTGACTACAATGAGCAGTTCTTC,CASSKGTGDYNEQFF
15,.,TRBD1,TRBV5-1,TRBJ2-7,TGCGCCAGCAGCTTTATCAGGACAGGGTTTTACGAGCAGTACTTC,CASSFIRTGFYEQYF
15,.,TRBD2,TRBV5-6,TRBJ2-7,TGTGCCAGCAGCTCCCCCGGGACTAGGCGCTACGAGCAGTACTTC,CASSSPGTRRYEQYF
13,.,.,TRBV7-2,TRBJ1-4,TGTGCCAGCAGCCTTCCCTTCGAGTTGGAACTGTTTTTT,CASSLPFELELFF
13,.,.,TRBV19,TRBJ1-1,TGTGCCAGTAGTCATCAGGGGTACGCTGAAGCTTTCTTT,CASSHQGYAEAFF
15,.,TRBD1,TRBV7-3,TRBJ1-1,TGTGCCAGCAGCCCCCGGCCCACAGGGGGCACTGAAGCTTTCTTT,CASSPRPTGGTEAFF
16,.,TRBD2,TRBV28,TRBJ2-1,TGTGCCAGCAGCAGACTAGCGGGAACGTTACGTGGTGAGCAGTTCTTC,CASSRLAGTLRGEQFF
14,.,TRBD1,TRBV7-8,TRBJ2-7,TGTGCCAGCAGCATCCGGGACAGGTTCTACGAGCAGTACTTC,CASSIRDRFYEQYF
11,.,.,TRBV28,TRBJ1-2,TGTGCCAGCAGACGGGGCTCTAGCGACACCTTC,CASRRGSSDTF
14,.,TRBD1,TRBV10-3,TRBJ1-1,TGTGCCATCAGCCCGGGACAGGGGGCGACTGAAGCTTTCTTT,CAISPGQGATEAFF
14,.,.,TRBV5-8,TRBJ2-7,TGTGCCAGCAGCTCGACTGGAGAAGGCTACGAGCAGTACTTC,CASSSTGEGYEQYF
13,.,.,TRBV7-9,TRBJ2-2,TGTGCCAGACCAGCGGGCGCGGACGGGGAGCTGTTTTTT,CARPAGADGELFF
12,.,.,TRBV19,TRBJ2-2,TGTGCCAGTAGTATGCAGTCCGGGGAGCTGTTTTTT,CASSMQSGELFF
14,.,.,TRBV9,TRBJ2-5,TGTGCCAGCAGCCCCGGACACCTCCAAGAGACCCAGTACTTC,CASSPGHLQETQYF
13,.,.,TRBV27,TRBJ2-7,TGTGCCAGCAGTACGACAGAATTCTACGAGCAGTACTTC,CASSTTEFYEQYF
15,.,TRBD2,TRBV6-5,TRBJ2-3,TGTGCCAGCAGTATCCTAGCGGGAGCTAAGAATACGCAGTATTTT,CASSILAGAKNTQYF
15,.,.,TRBV5-6,TRBJ2-7,TGTGCCAGCAGCTTTAGGGGCACCGGAGCCTACGAGCAGTACTTC,CASSFRGTGAYEQYF
15,.,.,TRBV7-2,TRBJ1-1,TGTGCCAGCAGCTTAGCACGGGGGGTTCAGTCTGAAGCTTTCTTT,CASSLARGVQSEAFF
12,few,.,TRBV5-6,TRBJ2-1,TGTGCCAGCAGCCCGCAGATTGGTGAGCAGTTCTTC,CASSPQIGEQFF
17,.,.,TRBV21-1,TRBJ2-1,TGTGCCAGCAGCAAGGCCCCATCGGGACAGCCCTACAATGAGCAGTTCTTC,CASSKAPSGQPYNEQFF
15,.,.,TRBV18,TRBJ1-5,TGTGCCAGCTCACCAATACAGAATGCCGGTCAGCCCCAGCATTTT,CASSPIQNAGQPQHF
15,.,TRBD1,TRBV15,TRBJ1-4,TGTGCCACCAGCAGAGATTGGGACAGGGGTGAAAAACTGTTTTTT,CATSRDWDRGEKLFF